The 6 T cell receptor beta chains below come from one sample, sequenced in a study of T-cell reconstitution after alpha-beta-depleted transplantation in children. It was with unique molecular identifiers that the TCRbeta library was prepared. TCRdb passed the PCR reads through MiXCR, listing each CDR3 protein once. This repertoire shows over 550,000 distinct CDR3 sequences, about 11% found once; its top ten account for approximately 4.1%. Source: PBMCs from the stem cell graft donor, taken from the stem cell graft. The receptor source for this set is a human donor who donated a stem cell graft to a child with acute myeloid leukemia.

This clonotype has ten or more counts. The chain uses TRBV27 and TRBJ2-1, with TRBD2 matching 14 bases. The CDR3 is 16 amino acids. Germline trimming cut 6 bases from V and 9 bases from J; bases unmatched to any gene: 10. The germline V gene encodes CDR1 MNHEY and CDR2 SMNVEV (reference sequence). CDR3 DNA: TGTGCCAGCAGACTCCCGGGACTAGCGGGGGCCGGTGAGCAGTTCTTC. Its protein product is CASRLPGLAGAGEQFF.

The J gene is TRBJ2-6, the V gene TRBV5-1, with a possible D match to TRBD1 (6 bases). CDR3 length equals 18 residues. Germline assignment: CDR1 SGHRS and CDR2 YFSETQ. Trimming removed 0 bases from V and 0 bases from J, with 13 bases in between. CDR3 sequence (DNA): TGCGCCAGCAGCTTGGACTCACAGGGTTCCTCTGGGGCCAACGTCCTGACTTTC. It specifies CASSLDSQGSSGANVLTF.

This clonotype was recorded a few times. The V call is TRBV5-1, the J call TRBJ2-5; 8 bases fit TRBD2. V dropped 6 bases and J dropped 2; count of bases not matched to a gene: 3. This CDR3 contains 13 residues. Germline CDR1 and CDR2: SGHRS and YFSETQ. The CDR3 DNA is TGCGCCAGCACCCCGGGGGGGCAAGAGACCCAGTACTTC. It translates to CASTPGGQETQYF.

This clonotype was counted a few times. The V call is TRBV27, the J call TRBJ1-4, with TRBD1 identical over 10 bases. The germline V gene has CDR1 MNHEY and CDR2 SMNVEV (reference sequence). The V segment lost 5 bases and the J segment 11 bases; nucleotides outside the gene matches: 17. CDR3 size: 17 residues. CDR3 protein: CASSKPPPGQGIPKLFF. CDR3 coding DNA: TGTGCCAGCAGTAAGCCCCCACCGGGACAGGGGATTCCGAAACTGTTTTTT.

This clonotype was observed many times. The chain is built from TRBV12-3 or TRBV12-4 and TRBJ2-1; 11 nucleotides match TRBD2. With 2 bases clipped from V and 9 bases from J, the junction kept 0 bases outside the gene matches. This CDR3 is 13 amino acids long. CDR3 amino acids: CASSLTSGGEQFF. In DNA, the CDR3 is TGTGCCAGCAGTTTAACTAGCGGGGGTGAGCAGTTCTTC.

This clonotype was observed many times. The rearrangement uses TRBV9 and TRBJ2-7; possibly TRBD2 for D (5 bases). The length of the CDR3 is 14 residues. Germline V gene data show CDR1 as SGDLS and CDR2 as YYNGEE. V was pared by 0 bases and J by 3 bases, with 10 bases between. CDR3 residues: CASSVGSSSYEQYF. CDR3 in DNA: TGTGCCAGCAGCGTAGGGTCTAGCAGCTACGAGCAGTACTTC.